These 5 T cell receptor beta chains were all obtained from the same sample, sequenced in a study of T cells in Graves' hyperthyroidism and ophthalmopathy. RNA transcripts served as the template for amplifying TCR beta CDR3 regions. TCR CDR3 regions were first amplified by RT-PCR with HTBI primers. TCRdb re-derived calls from the multiplex PCR reads in MiXCR, one entry per CDR3 protein. The sample carries 100,000 to 130,000 distinct CDR3 sequences, 15% to 20% recorded once. Input material: blood. These receptors originate from a woman aged 45-59 years with Graves' hyperthyroidism.

Many counts were recorded for this clonotype. The rearrangement joins TRBV20-1 to TRBJ2-3; a possible D gene is TRBD2 (5 bases). The CDR3 contains 14 residues. Per the germline V gene, CDR1 is DFQATT and CDR2 is SNEGSKA (reference sequence). V shed 1 base and J shed 2 bases, with 10 bases lying between them. CDR3 nucleotides: TGCAGTGCTAGAGCTAGCTTCACCACAGATACGCAGTATTTT. It codes for CSARASFTTDTQYF.

The rearrangement joins TRBV7-2 to TRBJ1-6, with unresolved D. The CDR3 is 12 amino acids. Germline loops: CDR1 SGHTA, CDR2 FQGNSA. The germline V and J ends were trimmed by 5 bases and 9 bases, with 8 bases remaining between them. CDR3: CASSVPTSPLHF. CDR3 DNA sequence: TGTGCCAGCAGCGTGCCCACTTCACCCCTCCACTTT.

Many counts were recorded for this clonotype. The V gene is TRBV3-1, the J gene TRBJ2-1; 7 bases are a match to TRBD2. From germline, CDR1 is LGHDT and CDR2 YNNKEL (reference sequence). Losses at the gene ends were 5 bases for V and 10 bases for J; bases not matched to a gene: 8. CDR3 length: 13 amino acids. The CDR3 nucleotides read TGTGCCAGCAGCTACGGGACTACCGGCGAGCAGTTCTTC. This codes for CASSYGTTGEQFF.

This clonotype was seen a handful of times. This may be a read error: a much more frequent sequence differs by one nucleotide. V is TRBV6-2 or TRBV6-3 and J is TRBJ1-1; D unresolved. V gave up 6 bases and J gave up 1 base, with 12 bases separating them. There are 14 residues in the CDR3. Germline loops: CDR1 MNHEY, CDR2 SVGEGT. The CDR3 DNA reads TGTGCCAGCAGCCCTCCCCTGAAGAACACTGAAGCTTTCTTT. Encoded protein: CASSPPLKNTEAFF.

The sample holds many counts of this clonotype. V usage is TRBV5-6 and J usage is TRBJ2-7; TRBD1 agrees at 10 bases. V was clipped by 5 bases and J by 3 bases; unmatched bases: 2. CDR3 length equals 13 residues. Germline V gene sequence: CDR1 SGHDT, CDR2 YYEEEE. For the CDR3, the DNA is TGTGCCAGCAGATGGACAGGGGGCTACGAGCAGTACGTC. This gives the protein CASRWTGGYEQYV.